This T cell receptor (beta chain) is drawn from a study of beta chain features in type 1 diabetes (dated by TCRdb to between 2017 and 2018). Looking at the study overall: Patients and healthy donors did not differ in mean age, gender distribution, total cell number or subset yield. Across all samples, fewer than 130 million sorted cells were examined, and cell number per subset correlated strongly with RNA yield. The study compared the TCRB repertoires of sorted circulating CD4+ T cell subsets in recently diagnosed type 1 diabetes patients with those in matched healthy donors. Naive and central memory subsets were obtained from all 28 donors, but regulatory and stem cell-like memory subsets were isolated from only 8 patients and roughly eight healthy donors.

Taken from cysteine to phenylalanine, the CDR3 has 14 residues. The CDR3 DNA has 42 bases and is translated from base 1. Relative to germline, V is missing 1 base and J is missing 4 bases, with 2 bases of the junction outside any gene match. CDR1 is given as MNHNS and CDR2 as SASEGT, both from the germline V gene. A few counts support this clone. The specificity of this receptor is unknown. Base qualities were left out, and no much larger clone turns up one base away. What the research found in general, with its limitations: Because cDNA rather than genomic DNA was sequenced, highly expressing activated cells could have been over-represented, although no difference in activation and CD3 levels was found between groups. A moderate but significant shortening of TCRB CDR3 length was observed in type 1 diabetes patients in all four CD4+ subsets. Because the HLA sub-analyses included only small numbers of individuals, any influence of HLA type on TCRB rearrangement was left unresolved. Shorter templates might be favored by PCR, yet because patient and control samples were amplified and corrected together, any such skew would affect both groups equally. The naive, central memory and regulatory TCRB repertoires appeared to resemble one another more closely among patients than among healthy donors. At VDJ recombination sites, patients with type 1 diabetes made fewer insertions and deleted more nucleotides, a pattern implying thymic rearrangement abnormalities.

A single peripheral blood draw of around 120 mL on average was collected from each donor into heparinised tubes. A BD FACSAria II was used to sort naive, central memory, regulatory and stem cell-like memory CD4+ T cells with a panel that included CD45RO, CCR7, CD25, CD127, CD95 and CD27. All sorted populations exceeded 95% purity. PBMCs were isolated right away by Lymphoprep density gradient centrifugation and were stained directly, without culture. So that batch effects would be minimized, each experiment stained and sorted samples in pairs, pairing one healthy donor with one patient. The entire isolated RNA was reverse transcribed using the High Capacity cDNA Reverse Transcription Kit, and thus expressed TCRB transcripts were sequenced. Naive, central memory and regulatory T cell samples underwent deep immunoSEQ sequencing, averaging roughly 3.3 million total reads per sample. Sorted cells were lysed in RLT buffer and RNA was extracted with DNase-treated RNeasy Micro or Mini kits, depending on cell number. Each cell subset was processed on its own to prevent cross-contamination, while patient and healthy donor samples were processed together. TCRB sequences were amplified from cDNA with the immunoSEQ multiplex PCR, producing 87-bp fragments spanning the CDR3 region. Sequencing of the amplicons was performed on the Illumina HiSeq platform. As for the authors' bioinformatics: PCR bias was computationally corrected using synthetic template baselines, reads within Hamming distance 2 were collapsed, and singletons that could not be merged were discarded. Reads were aligned against IMGT so that V, D and J genes, CDR3 length and insertions or deletions at six rearrangement sites could be assigned. Within each subset, clonotype counts were normalized to sorted cell number, and only after that were true diversity and Gini coefficients computed with the tcR R package. Repertoire sharing was quantified using the overlap coefficient calculated on TCRB nucleotide sequences. Out-of-frame TCRB sequences from naive cells were analyzed as a proxy for the pre-selection repertoire. TCRdb re-hosts the immuneACCESS table, in-frame sequences only. Its copies lack some clones; in the studies checked, an unresolved V gene accounts for under half of them, and the cause for the rest is not known. Clone size and the V and J calls come from that table; the DNA yielded D and trimming. In all, the sample holds approximately 300,000 clones, and approximately 9.9% of those were seen once. The ten biggest clones cover more than 0.015% of the sample.

In this chain, TRBV6-1 is recombined with TRBJ2-3; TRBD2 fits 7 bases in the junction. The TCR originated in a woman in her twenties or thirties in good health. The sample taken for sequencing was naive CD4+ T cells from blood. The cell subset or site label for this specimen denotes: true naive CD4+ T cells. The DNA is TGTGCCAGCAGTGAAGGGGCGGGAGCAGATACGCAGTATTTT. The resulting protein is CASSEGAGADTQYF.